This entry lists 25 T cell receptor beta chains sequenced from one sample in a study of cytomegalovirus exposure and HLA in healthy donors. Assay: immunoSEQ multiplex PCR; the TCRdb copy retains only in-frame clones and omits some. The sample has roughly 190,000 clones, roughly 88% seen once. Sequencing was performed on PBMCs. The receptor source for this set is a woman in her late teens or twenties in good health and CMV-seronegative.

V and J are TRBV11-2 and TRBJ2-1, with 12 bases aligning to TRBD1. CDR3 length equals 14 residues. After removal of 5 bases from V and 8 bases from J, the junction contained 4 bases not matched to a gene. The germline CDR1 and CDR2 sequences are SGHAT and FQNNGV. The CDR3 coding sequence is TGTGCCAGCAGCATGGGGGACAGGGGGCATGAGCAGTTCTTC. It translates to CASSMGDRGHEQFF.

V and J are TRBV27 and TRBJ2-2, with TRBD1 matching over 9 bases. The V and J ends lost 4 bases and 14 bases, in that order; junction bases with no gene match: 5. CDR3 size: 12 residues. Germline assignment: CDR1 MNHEY and CDR2 SMNVEV (reference sequence). The CDR3 DNA is TGTGCCAGCAGTTCCACGGACAGGGGTCTGTTTTTT. Protein: CASSSTDRGLFF.

This clone was seen a single time. The chain is built from TRBV29-1 and TRBJ2-3; tentative D call: TRBD2 (6 bases). The CDR3 has 14 amino acids. The ends were cut back, 5 bases at V and 0 bases at J, with 12 bases in the middle. Germline V gene sequence: CDR1 SQVTM, CDR2 ANQGSEA. CDR3 residues: CSVIGRGSTDTQYF. DNA for the CDR3: TGCAGCGTTATTGGACGGGGGAGCACAGATACGCAGTATTTT.

The rearrangement joins TRBV10-3 to TRBJ1-5; TRBD1 might be the D (5 bases). V lost 10 bases to trimming and J lost 0 bases, with 16 bases between them. This CDR3 has 15 amino acids. Germline CDR1 ENHRY, CDR2 SYGVKD. CDR3 in DNA: TGTGCCACCGGAGGGCAGGGCATTAGCAATCAGCCCCAGCATTTT. Its protein product is CATGGQGISNQPQHF.

The gene calls are TRBV4-1 and TRBJ1-6, with 8 nucleotides matching TRBD1. The CDR3 is made up of 16 amino acids. CDR1 MGHRA and CDR2 YSYEKL come from the germline V gene. V shed 2 bases, J shed 8 bases, and the junction held 8 bases outside the gene matches. CDR3 loop: CASSQPTGAVYSPLHF. CDR3 DNA sequence: TGCGCCAGCAGCCAACCGACAGGGGCGGTTTATTCACCCCTCCACTTT.

The chain is built from TRBV6-5 and TRBJ1-1; no clear D. The CDR3 has 12 residues. CDR1 and CDR2 from the germline V gene are MNHEY and SVGAGI. The V gene lost 5 bases and the J gene lost 6 bases, with 10 bases spanning the gap. CDR3 residues: CASSRAGAEAFF. The CDR3 DNA sequence: TGTGCCAGCAGTAGGGCGGGCGCTGAAGCTTTCTTT.

There are a few counts of this clone. CDR3 sequence: CASRPAGYEQYF. CDR3 nucleotides: TGTGCAAGCCGCCCTGCGGGGTACGAGCAGTACTTC. This rearrangement joins TRBV7-2 to TRBJ2-7; tentative D call: TRBD2 (6 bases). The CDR3 contains 12 residues. Germline lookup yields CDR1 SGHTA and CDR2 FQGNSA.

V usage is TRBV29-1 and J usage is TRBJ1-3; D not resolved. Deletions cut 3 bases from V and 0 bases from J, with 3 bases between. CDR1 SQVTM and CDR2 ANQGSEA come from the germline V gene. CDR3 length: 12 residues. CDR3 nucleotide sequence: TGCAGCGTTGAGTACTCTGGAAACACCATATATTTT. Its protein product is CSVEYSGNTIYF.

V usage is TRBV2 and J usage is TRBJ1-1; D is unresolved. CDR3 size: 15 residues. The V end was cut by 4 bases, the J end by 4 bases, with 16 bases between. The germline CDR1 and CDR2 sequences are SNHLY and FYNNEI. The CDR3 reads CASSVDVSAGTEAFF. CDR3 in DNA: TGTGCCAGCAGTGTGGATGTCTCCGCGGGCACTGAAGCTTTCTTT.

V is TRBV7-9 and J is TRBJ1-1; D gene unclear. CDR3 length: 15 amino acids. Trimming cost V 2 bases and J 6 bases, with 16 bases left between them. The germline CDR1 and CDR2 sequences are SEHNR and FQNEAQ (reference sequence). CDR3 in DNA: TGTGCCAGCAGCTTATCCCTCATGAAGAGGCCTGAAGCTTTCTTT. Its translation is CASSLSLMKRPEAFF. Full variable domain (remainder filled in from reference TRBV7-9 and TRBJ1-1): DTGVSQNPRHKITKRGQNVTFRCDPISEHNRLYWYRQTLGQGPEFLTYFQNEAQLEKSRLLSDRFSAERPKGSFSTLEIQRTEQGDSAMYLCASSLSLMKRPEAFFGQGTRLTVV.

V and J are TRBV4-1 and TRBJ1-4; D is ambiguous. The CDR3 totals 14 residues. Germline lookup yields CDR1 MGHRA and CDR2 YSYEKL. V shed 3 bases and J shed 5 bases, with 10 bases lying between them. DNA for the CDR3: TGCGCCAGCAGCCAGGGCCTGAAGAATGAAAAACTGTTTTTT. This codes for CASSQGLKNEKLFF.

The chain employs TRBV18 and TRBJ1-2, with 7 positions matching TRBD1. Germline CDR1 is KGHSH and CDR2 is LQKENI. The J segment lost 0 bases and the V segment lost 2 bases, leaving 6 bases of the junction unmatched. The CDR3 sequence is 16 residues long. CDR3 coding DNA: TGTGCCAGCTCACCATACGAGGGGGCGTCTAACTATGGCTACACCTTC. Translating it yields CASSPYEGASNYGYTF.

The gene calls are TRBV19 and TRBJ2-7; 9 nucleotides match TRBD2. This CDR3 has 17 residues. The germline V gene encodes CDR1 LNHDA and CDR2 SQIVND (reference sequence). V lost 6 bases to trimming and J lost 9 bases; unmatched junction nucleotides: 21. CDR3 residues: CASSRSSGAVSTTGQYF. CDR3 sequence (DNA): TGTGCCAGTAGCAGATCTAGCGGGGCGGTATCTACGACGGGGCAGTACTTC. The full variable domain, rest sourced from reference TRBV19 and TRBJ2-7, is DGGITQSPKYLFRKEGQNVTLSCEQNLNHDAMYWYRQDPGQGLRLIYYSQIVNDFQKGDIAEGYSVSREKKESFPLTVTSAQKNPTAFYLCASSRSSGAVSTTGQYFGPGTRLTVT.

The chain recombines TRBV5-1 with TRBJ2-5, with 7 bases identical to TRBD2. This CDR3 spans 16 amino acids. CDR1 is SGHRS, CDR2 YFSETQ, per germline. V lost 2 bases and J lost 5; bases outside the gene matches: 12. The CDR3 DNA reads as TGCGCCAGCAGCTTTCTGGGCGGGAGAGGGGCCGAGACCCAGTACTTC. Encoded protein: CASSFLGGRGAETQYF. Supplemented by reference TRBV5-1 and TRBJ2-5, the full variable domain reads KAGVTQTPRYLIKTRGQQVTLSCSPISGHRSVSWYQQTPGQGLQFLFEYFSETQRNKGNFPGRFSGRQFSNSRSEMNVSTLELGDSALYLCASSFLGGRGAETQYFGPGTRLLVL.

The CDR3 nucleotides read TGCGCCAGCAGCCAAGTATCCGGGGGGCGCCCAGAAGAAAAACTGTTTTTT. Encoded protein: CASSQVSGGRPEEKLFF. This chain links TRBV4-1 with TRBJ1-4, with a weak D call TRBD1 (6 bases). The ends were cut back, 1 base at V and 8 bases at J, with 20 bases in the middle. CDR1 and CDR2 from the germline V gene are MGHRA and YSYEKL. The CDR3 extends over 17 amino acids.

The chain uses TRBV27 and TRBJ2-3, with TRBD2 matching 9 bases. Germline V gives CDR1 MNHEY, CDR2 SMNVEV (reference sequence). The CDR3 totals 15 residues. The trim removed 3 bases at V and 5 bases at J, leaving 6 bases unmatched. The CDR3 DNA reads TGTGCCAGCAGTTTTTCGGCGGGAGGGAGAGATACGCAGTATTTT. This codes for CASSFSAGGRDTQYF.

The V gene is TRBV5-6, the J gene TRBJ1-1, with D possibly TRBD1 on 6 matching bases. Germline V gene lookup returns CDR1 SGHDT and CDR2 YYEEEE. With 2 bases removed from V and 0 bases from J, the gap between germline ends came to 11 bases. The CDR3 is 15 residues long. DNA of the CDR3: TGTGCCAGCAGCTTTGGGGGCCGGTTGAACACTGAAGCTTTCTTT. Amino acids: CASSFGGRLNTEAFF.

V and J are TRBV19 and TRBJ1-1, with D perhaps TRBD1 (6 bases). The CDR3 runs 14 residues. Germline V CDR1 and CDR2: LNHDA, SQIVND (reference sequence). Trimming shortened V by 8 bases and J by 6 bases, and 19 bases separated the two germline ends. This chain's CDR3 is CASGEHRETAEAFF. Here the CDR3 DNA reads TGTGCCAGTGGAGAACACAGGGAGACGGCTGAAGCTTTCTTT.

The rearrangement joins TRBV5-4 to TRBJ2-5, with a tentative D call TRBD1 (6 bases). Per the germline V gene, CDR1 is SGHNT and CDR2 is YYREEE (reference sequence). V shed 4 bases and J shed 5 bases, with 15 bases lying between them. CDR3 size: 14 residues. The CDR3 spells CASSPGQTVETQYF. The CDR3 nucleotides are TGTGCCAGCAGCCCTGGACAGACGGTCGAGACCCAGTACTTC. Combining the CDR3 with reference TRBV5-4 and TRBJ2-5 gives the whole variable domain ETGVTQSPTHLIKTRGQQVTLRCSSQSGHNTVSWYQQALGQGPQFIFQYYREEENGRGNFPPRFSGLQFPNYSSELNVNALELDDSALYLCASSPGQTVETQYFGPGTRLLVL.

The V and J genes are TRBV29-1 and TRBJ2-1, with 12 nucleotides matching TRBD2. Germline V gives CDR1 SQVTM, CDR2 ANQGSEA. Trimming at V came to 7 bases and at J to 7 bases, leaving 8 bases not matched to a gene. The CDR3 spans 14 residues. The CDR3 DNA is TGCAGCGACACTAGCGGGGGGTTCCCAAATGAGCAGTTCTTC. Amino acid sequence: CSDTSGGFPNEQFF.

This clone was found a few times. The chain carries TRBV9 and TRBJ2-1; a possible D gene is TRBD2 (6 bases). This CDR3 has 19 amino acids. From germline, CDR1 is SGDLS and CDR2 YYNGEE. Trimming pared 0 bases from V and 3 bases from J, leaving 22 bases between. Written as DNA, the CDR3 is TGTGCCAGCAGCGTAGCCTACCTTAGGACTACCCGAATCTACAATGAGCAGTTCTTC. Its protein is CASSVAYLRTTRIYNEQFF.

The chain carries TRBV15 and TRBJ2-3; possibly TRBD1 for D (5 bases). The CDR3 is 15 amino acids. V gave up 3 bases and J gave up 7 bases, with 17 bases separating them. Germline V lookup: CDR1 LNHNV, CDR2 YYDKDF (reference sequence). CDR3 protein: CATSSVGPASNTQYF. The CDR3 bases are TGTGCCACCAGCAGCGTGGGGCCCGCCTCTAATACGCAGTATTTT. Combining the CDR3 with reference TRBV15 and TRBJ2-3 gives the whole variable domain DAMVIQNPRYQVTQFGKPVTLSCSQTLNHNVMYWYQQKSSQAPKLLFHYYDKDFNNEADTPDNFQSRRPNTSFCFLDIRSPGLGDTAMYLCATSSVGPASNTQYFGPGTRLTVL.

The chain joins TRBV5-1 to TRBJ2-7; TRBD2 matches at 12 bases. The trim removed 4 bases at V and 1 base at J, leaving 6 bases unmatched. The CDR3 covers 16 residues. The germline gives CDR1 SGHRS, CDR2 YFSETQ. CDR3 DNA sequence: TGCGCCAGCAGCCAGGGACTAGCGGGCAGTTCCTACGAGCAGTACTTC. This encodes CASSQGLAGSSYEQYF. Filled out from reference TRBV5-1 and TRBJ2-7, the complete variable domain reads KAGVTQTPRYLIKTRGQQVTLSCSPISGHRSVSWYQQTPGQGLQFLFEYFSETQRNKGNFPGRFSGRQFSNSRSEMNVSTLELGDSALYLCASSQGLAGSSYEQYFGPGTRLTVT.

V gene TRBV11-2 combines with J gene TRBJ1-6, with D uncertain. The length of the CDR3 is 14 residues. Germline CDR1 and CDR2: SGHAT and FQNNGV. V was shortened by 1 base and J by 7 bases, with 8 bases between the two germline ends. The CDR3 bases are TGTGCCAGCAGCTTAGGTGATCGGAATTCACCCCTCCACTTT. It encodes CASSLGDRNSPLHF.

The chain links TRBV6-1 to TRBJ2-4; maybe TRBD2 (6 bases). V was clipped by 3 bases and J by 8 bases, with 17 bases between them. The CDR3 has 15 amino acids. Germline V lookup: CDR1 MNHNS, CDR2 SASEGT. The CDR3 region is CASSESLGGMDIQYF. The CDR3 bases are TGTGCCAGCAGTGAGAGCCTGGGAGGAATGGACATTCAGTACTTC.